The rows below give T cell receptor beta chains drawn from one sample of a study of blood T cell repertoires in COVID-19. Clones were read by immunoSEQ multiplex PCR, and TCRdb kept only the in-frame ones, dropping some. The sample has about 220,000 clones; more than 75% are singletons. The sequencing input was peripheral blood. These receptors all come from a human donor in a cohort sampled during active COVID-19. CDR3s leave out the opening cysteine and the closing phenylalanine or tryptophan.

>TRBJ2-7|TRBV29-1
SVLTGVAGGQQY
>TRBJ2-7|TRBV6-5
ASSRRQGGREQY
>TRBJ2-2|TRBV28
ASTLGGGGTGELF
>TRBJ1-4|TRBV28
ASRGPGEKLF
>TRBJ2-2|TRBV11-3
ASSPGLRGRTGELF
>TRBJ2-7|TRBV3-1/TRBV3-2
ASSQDDWTSGEQY
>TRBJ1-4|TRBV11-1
ASSPRATNEKLF
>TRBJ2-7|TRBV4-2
ASSQDYGGNEQY
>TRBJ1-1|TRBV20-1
TPGRTEAF
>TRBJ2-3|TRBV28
ASVSLARLAGAY
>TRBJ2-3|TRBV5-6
ASSLVQRRSTDTQY
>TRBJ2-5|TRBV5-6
ASSFGETQY
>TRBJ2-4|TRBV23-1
ASSKDCGIQY
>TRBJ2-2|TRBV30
AWARLANTGELF
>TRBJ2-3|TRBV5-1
ASSLADGQDTQY
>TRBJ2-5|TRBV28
ASSSLMRGQETQY
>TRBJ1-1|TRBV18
ASSPVTGDPNTEAF
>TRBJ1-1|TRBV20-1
SAVRDTEAF
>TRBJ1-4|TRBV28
ASSFRTGGIEKLF
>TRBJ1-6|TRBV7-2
ASSYQGTSPLH
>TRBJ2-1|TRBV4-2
ASSPQLAGGNRDEQF
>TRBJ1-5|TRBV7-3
ASSLTGVGNQPQH
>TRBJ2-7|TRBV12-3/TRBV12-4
ASSQGQGLEQY